Presented here are 3 T cell receptor beta chains from one specimen sequenced in a study of T-cell reconstitution after alpha-beta-depleted transplantation in children. A library of TCRbeta sequences, prepared with unique molecular identifiers, was generated. TCRdb ran MiXCR on the PCR reads and lists one entry per CDR3 protein. The sample lists just under 250,000 distinct CDR3 sequences, around 25% seen once, with about 2.6% in the top ten. Source: PBMCs, taken before TCRalphabeta/CD19-depleted stem cell transplant. The receptor set was obtained from a girl aged 2 to 10 with Fanconi anemia, due to receive a stem cell transplant.

The chain carries TRBV20-1 and TRBJ2-5; 12 nucleotides match TRBD2. The V gene end was trimmed by 3 bases and the J gene end by 2 bases; junction bases not matched to a gene: 10. Germline V gives CDR1 DFQATT, CDR2 SNEGSKA (reference sequence). The CDR3 sequence is 17 residues long. This CDR3 is CSARLGGLAGGQETQYF. In DNA form, the CDR3 reads TGCAGTGCTAGGCTAGGGGGGCTAGCGGGAGGGCAAGAGACCCAGTACTTC.

V usage is TRBV20-1 and J usage is TRBJ2-5; 10 bases line up with TRBD1. From germline, CDR1 is DFQATT and CDR2 SNEGSKA (reference sequence). This CDR3 comprises 14 residues. V lost 0 bases to trimming and J lost 5 bases; unmatched junction nucleotides: 3. As DNA, the CDR3 is TGCAGTGCTAGAGAGACAGGGGGCCTGGAGACCCAGTACTTC. Translating it yields CSARETGGLETQYF.

In this sample, this clonotype turned up many times. The chain employs TRBV12-3 or TRBV12-4 and TRBJ2-7; either TRBD1 or TRBD2 may supply D (5 bases each). The V gene lost 5 bases and the J gene lost 2 bases, with 16 bases spanning the gap. This CDR3 has 15 residues. CDR3 loop: CASSHLMRGTYEQYF. Written as DNA, the CDR3 is TGTGCCAGCAGTCACCTCATGAGGGGTACCTACGAGCAGTACTTC.